What follows are 12 T cell receptor beta chains derived from one specimen sequenced in a study of blood T cells in healthy people across ages. The authors ran a second PCR of about 6 to 11 cycles using a sample-barcoded 5' primer and a J-beta primer mix. TCRdb analysed the 5' RACE reads with MiXCR anew, one entry per CDR3 protein. This table holds about a million distinct CDR3 sequences, around two fifths found once. The sample was blood. The receptors here all came from a man younger than 35 in good health.

J is TRBJ2-2 and V is TRBV15, with D uncertain. CDR3 size: 14 residues. The germline V gene has CDR1 LNHNV and CDR2 YYDKDF (reference sequence). V was clipped by 0 bases and J by 6 bases, with 8 bases between them. The CDR3 DNA sequence: TGTGCCACCAGCAGAGATAAAGCCCCCGGGGAGCTGTTTTTT. Encoded protein: CATSRDKAPGELFF.

This chain connects TRBV9 to TRBJ2-1, with TRBD1 identical over 7 bases. CDR3 length equals 16 residues. Trimming removed 2 bases from V and 2 bases from J; junction bases left unmatched: 7. Germline CDR1 reads SGDLS; CDR2 reads YYNGEE. The CDR3 loop is CASSVSRGTTYNEQFF. CDR3 in DNA: TGTGCCAGCAGCGTTTCCAGGGGGACAACCTACAATGAGCAGTTCTTC.

V gene TRBV4-2 combines with J gene TRBJ2-6, with 10 positions matching TRBD1. The CDR3 length is 17 residues. J lost 3 bases, V lost 1 base, and 3 bases had no gene match. CDR1 and CDR2 from the germline V gene are LGHNA and YNFKEQ. CDR3 amino acids: CASSQGQGAYGANVLTF. CDR3 in DNA: TGTGCCAGCAGCCAAGGACAGGGGGCGTATGGGGCCAACGTCCTGACTTTC.

At least ten counts were recorded for this clonotype. The rearrangement links TRBV6-1 to TRBJ2-7, with D perhaps matching TRBD1 (7 bases). The CDR3 has 15 amino acids. Germline-derived CDR1 and CDR2 are MNHNS and SASEGT. V lost 1 base to trimming and J lost 3 bases, with 13 bases between them. The CDR3 DNA reads as TGTGCCAGCAGTGAAGGGACAGGAGGGTTCTACGAGCAGTACTTC. Its protein product is CASSEGTGGFYEQYF.

The chain uses TRBV20-1 and TRBJ1-5, with D possibly being TRBD1 (6 bases). CDR3 length: 13 residues. CDR1 is DFQATT and CDR2 is SNEGSKA in the germline V gene (reference sequence). Trimming shortened V by 3 bases and J by 3 bases, and 9 bases separated the two germline ends. CDR3 sequence reads: CSASLGANQPQHF. In DNA form, the CDR3 reads TGCAGTGCTAGTCTGGGGGCCAATCAGCCCCAGCATTTT.

The chain employs TRBV6-5 and TRBJ2-1, with D possibly being TRBD1 (5 bases). Germline-derived CDR1 and CDR2 are MNHEY and SVGAGI. The CDR3 spans 18 residues. Between the trimmed V and J ends, which lost 2 bases and 1 base, there was a span of 18 bases. The CDR3 is CASSYRSRAFGSYNEQFF. DNA for the CDR3: TGTGCCAGCAGTTACCGGTCCAGGGCGTTTGGTTCCTACAATGAGCAGTTCTTC.

The rearrangement joins TRBV9 to TRBJ1-3; D perhaps matches TRBD1 (6 bases). Looked up from germline, CDR1 is SGDLS and CDR2 is YYNGEE. The CDR3 totals 16 residues. V lost 4 bases and J 0 bases, leaving 14 bases between the germline ends. As DNA, the CDR3 is TGTGCCAGCAGCCCTAGGGGGGTCAGCTCTGGAAACACCATATATTTT. Translating it yields CASSPRGVSSGNTIYF.

This clonotype occurred once. CDR3 bases: TGCAGCGTTGAAGATCGTCGGAACAGGGGGCGCGGAGGTACGCAGTATTTT. It codes for CSVEDRRNRGRGGTQYF. The chain links TRBV29-1 to TRBJ2-3; 9 bases are shared with TRBD1. CDR3 size: 17 residues. Germline CDR1 and CDR2: SQVTM and ANQGSEA. The V and J ends lost 0 bases and 8 bases, in that order; junction bases with no gene match: 15.

The chain recombines TRBV4-1 with TRBJ1-5; D possibly corresponds to TRBD1 (6 bases). The germline gives CDR1 MGHRA, CDR2 YSYEKL. Trimming stripped 0 bases from V and 0 bases from J, with 15 bases between. The CDR3 contains 18 residues. In DNA form, the CDR3 reads TGCGCCAGCAGCCAAGATCATGGGACAACCCTTAGCAATCAGCCCCAGCATTTT. This sequence encodes CASSQDHGTTLSNQPQHF.

The V and J genes are TRBV18 and TRBJ2-3, with 9 bases lining up with TRBD1. The germline CDR1 and CDR2 sequences are KGHSH and LQKENI. Trimming cost V 3 bases and J 0 bases; bases outside gene matches: 7. The CDR3 spans 17 residues. In DNA, the CDR3 is TGTGCCAGCTCACCTCATGTACAGGGGGCTAGCACAGATACGCAGTATTTT. Its protein is CASSPHVQGASTDTQYF.

The chain joins TRBV7-2 to TRBJ2-7; weak D call: TRBD1 (5 bases). This CDR3 region has 13 residues. CDR1 SGHTA and CDR2 FQGNSA come from the germline V gene. V was clipped by 5 bases and J by 4 bases, with 12 bases between them. For the CDR3, the DNA is TGTGCCAGCAGCGCTCATCAGGGTTACGAGCAGTACTTC. As protein: CASSAHQGYEQYF.

This clonotype was seen more than once but under ten times. This chain joins TRBV29-1 and TRBJ2-3; either TRBD1 or TRBD2 may supply D (6 bases each). Germline V gene lookup returns CDR1 SQVTM and CDR2 ANQGSEA. V lost 1 base and J 4 bases, leaving 15 bases between the germline ends. This CDR3 has 15 amino acids. The CDR3 DNA reads TGCAGCGTTGAAGTCCCCAGGGGAGGCGCAGATACGCAGTATTTT. Translating it yields CSVEVPRGGADTQYF.